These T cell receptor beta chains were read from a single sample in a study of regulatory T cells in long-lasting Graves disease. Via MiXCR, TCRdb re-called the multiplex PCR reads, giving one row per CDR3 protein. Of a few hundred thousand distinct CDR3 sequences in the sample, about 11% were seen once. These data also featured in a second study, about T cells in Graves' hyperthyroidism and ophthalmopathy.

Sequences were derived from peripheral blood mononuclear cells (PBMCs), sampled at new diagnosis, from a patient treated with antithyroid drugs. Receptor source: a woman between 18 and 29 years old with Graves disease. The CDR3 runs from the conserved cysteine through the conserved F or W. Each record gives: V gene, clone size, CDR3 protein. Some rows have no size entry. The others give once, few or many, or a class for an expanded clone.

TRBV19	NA	CASSILAEPTDTQYF
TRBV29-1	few	CSAGERVTGELFF
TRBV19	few	CASSIWQLSGELFF
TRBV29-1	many	CSVEMGTNTEAFF
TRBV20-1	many	CSARRDRGGQPQHF
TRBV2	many	CASSGTTLGQPQHF
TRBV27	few	CASEVRGRSYNEQFF
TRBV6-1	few	CASRRSSSGSTIYF
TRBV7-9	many	CASSQDYLESDTQYF
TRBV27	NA	CASTPAGGAETQYF
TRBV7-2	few	CASSLDEGLNYGYTF
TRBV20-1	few	CSAGRNTEAFF
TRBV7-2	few	CASIEGRISYNEQFF
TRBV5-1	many	CAISRHPSQETQYF
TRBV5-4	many	CASSQRGPQSEKLFF
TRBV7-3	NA	CASSLSSGGPGDTQYF
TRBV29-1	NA	CSGQGEETQYF
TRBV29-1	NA	CSVTLPFHTRTNYGYTF
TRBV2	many	CASSEDIGGGYTGELFF
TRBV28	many	CASSQVAYEQYF
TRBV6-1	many	CASRNGRYGYTF
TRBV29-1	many	CSVVDKTGGETQYF
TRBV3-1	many	CASSQVFSGRSTDTQYF
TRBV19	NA	CASSNNRAHIEAFF
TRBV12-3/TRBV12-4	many	CASSLYPGGNEQFF
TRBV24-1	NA	CATSAQRANSYNEQFF
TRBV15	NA	CATSRDPPGTIKETQYF
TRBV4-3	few	CASSEAGQGFYEQYF
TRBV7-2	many	CASSPDGAGRWPPQHF
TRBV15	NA	CATSTDRGSLPQHF
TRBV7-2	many	CASSLTQGAGQPQHF